This TCR beta chain appears in the sequencing data of a study of T cell clonotyping in hematopoietic cell transplantation. General study points: Pathologically expanded recipient clonotypes increased progressively from day 30 to day 180 as diversity fell. Cells were unsorted, so CD4 and CD8 contributions were not separated.

From germline, CDR1 is MNHNY and CDR2 SVGAGI (reference sequence). With 5 bases clipped from V and 7 bases from J, the junction kept 10 bases outside the gene matches. The CDR3 extends over 14 amino acids. Method: immunoSEQ multiplex PCR; TCRdb's copy keeps in-frame clones and lacks some. This table holds tens of thousands of clones, 90% to 97% found once. Time point: recipient sample about 28 days before transplant, after cytoreduction. With respect to this clone: Its specificity is not known.

This TCR came from a woman aged 45 to 65 with acute myeloid leukemia. Some clones in this sample may be carry-over from other donors' samples. This chain uses TRBV6-6 with TRBJ1-2; the match to TRBD1 covers 7 bases. This sample comprised peripheral blood mononuclear cells, obtained before stem cell transplant. Here the CDR3 reads CASSTAKGGVGYTF. The CDR3 DNA follows: TGTGCCAGCAGTACGGCGAAAGGGGGCGTTGGCTACACCTTC.